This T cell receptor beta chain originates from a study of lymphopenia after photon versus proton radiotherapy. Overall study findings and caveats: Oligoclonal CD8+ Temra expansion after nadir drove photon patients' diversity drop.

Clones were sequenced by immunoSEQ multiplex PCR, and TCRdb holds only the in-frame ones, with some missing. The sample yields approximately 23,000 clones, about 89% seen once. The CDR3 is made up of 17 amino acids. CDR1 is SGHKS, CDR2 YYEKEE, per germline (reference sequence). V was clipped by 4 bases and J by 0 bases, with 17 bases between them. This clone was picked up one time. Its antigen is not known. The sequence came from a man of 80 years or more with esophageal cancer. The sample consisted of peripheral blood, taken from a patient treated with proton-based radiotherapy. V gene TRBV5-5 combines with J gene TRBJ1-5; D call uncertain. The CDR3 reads CASSPRQDRVSNQPQHF. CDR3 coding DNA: TGTGCCAGCAGCCCACGTCAGGACCGAGTTAGCAATCAGCCCCAGCATTTT.